The rows below give T cell receptor beta chains drawn from one sample of a study of T cell responses to AZD1222 COVID-19 vaccine. Here immunoSEQ multiplex PCR was the method, and the copy in TCRdb shows in-frame clones only, minus some. The table has around 58,000 clones, more than 80% seen once. The sequences come from peripheral blood, collected 28 days after the second AZD1222 dose. The receptor set was obtained from an adult who received the AZD1222 COVID-19 vaccine. CDR3s include the opening cysteine and the closing phenylalanine or tryptophan. A D gene is named only where the DNA matches it firmly. Not every row has a clone size; where given, it reads once, few, many or a size class.

j_gene,abundance,d_gene,v_gene,len,CDR3aa,CDR3nt
TRBJ2-5,.,TRBD2,TRBV5-4,14,CASSRGLAEETQYF,TGTGCCAGCAGCCGTGGACTAGCGGAAGAGACCCAGTACTTC
TRBJ2-1,.,.,TRBV6-5,15,CASSRGRDIYNEQFF,TGTGCCAGCAGTCGGGGACGGGACATCTACAATGAGCAGTTCTTC
TRBJ2-7,.,TRBD2,TRBV27,15,CASSWNSGELYEQYF,TGTGCCAGCAGTTGGAATAGCGGGGAACTCTACGAGCAGTACTTC
TRBJ2-5,.,TRBD2,TRBV2,17,CASREGSGRGLLGTQYF,TGTGCCAGCAGGGAAGGCAGCGGGAGGGGGCTTTTGGGGACCCAGTACTTC
TRBJ2-3,.,.,TRBV7-9,14,CASSPPGSTDTQYF,TGTGCCAGCAGCCCCCCAGGGTCGACAGATACGCAGTATTTT
TRBJ1-4,.,TRBD1,TRBV28,14,CASSPTGVREKLFF,TGTGCCAGCAGTCCAACAGGGGTTAGGGAAAAACTGTTTTTT
TRBJ2-3,once,.,TRBV5-1,13,CASSAQGTDTQYF,TGCGCCAGCAGCGCCCAGGGCACAGATACGCAGTATTTT
TRBJ2-1,.,.,TRBV9,14,CASSPRKEGNEQFF,TGTGCCAGCAGCCCTCGAAAGGAGGGAAATGAGCAGTTCTTC
TRBJ1-4,once,.,TRBV11-2,15,CASRGGRATNEKLFF,TGTGCCAGCAGGGGGGGTCGTGCAACTAATGAAAAACTGTTTTTT
TRBJ1-4,.,TRBD1,TRBV3-1/TRBV3-2,16,CASTLAGGQGNEKLFF,TGTGCCAGCACCCTAGCCGGAGGACAGGGGAACGAAAAACTGTTTTTT
TRBJ2-3,.,TRBD1,TRBV15,14,CATRTGGSTDTQYF,TGTGCCACCCGTACAGGGGGCAGCACAGATACGCAGTATTTT
TRBJ2-7,.,TRBD2,TRBV5-6,15,CASSLAVSGRYEQYF,TGTGCCAGCAGCTTGGCAGTTAGCGGGAGATACGAGCAGTACTTC
TRBJ2-5,.,TRBD2,TRBV13,18,CASSRIGAGGPRVETQYF,TGTGCCAGCAGCCGGATCGGAGCGGGAGGGCCTAGGGTAGAGACCCAGTACTTC
TRBJ2-3,.,TRBD2,TRBV24-1,16,CATSDSPGLALDTQYF,TGTGCCACCAGTGATTCCCCGGGACTAGCTTTAGATACGCAGTATTTT
TRBJ1-6,.,.,TRBV4-2,16,CASSQDLAGANSPLHF,TGTGCCAGCAGCCAAGATTTGGCAGGGGCTAATTCACCCCTCCACTTT
TRBJ1-1,.,.,TRBV6-5,15,CASSYGPGPGTEAFF,TGTGCCAGCAGTTACGGGCCCGGGCCGGGCACTGAAGCTTTCTTT
TRBJ2-7,once,.,TRBV3-1/TRBV3-2,13,CASSRFDTYEQYF,TGTGCCAGCAGCCGATTTGACACCTACGAGCAGTACTTC
TRBJ2-2,.,.,TRBV6-5,14,CASKTGLNTGELFF,TGTGCCAGCAAGACGGGACTGAACACCGGGGAGCTGTTTTTT
TRBJ2-1,.,TRBD1,TRBV19,15,CASSLGTGGASEQFF,TGTGCCAGTAGTCTCGGGACAGGGGGCGCTTCTGAGCAGTTCTTC
TRBJ2-7,once,.,TRBV11-2,14,CASSLGVSGYEQYF,TGTGCCAGCAGCTTAGGGGTTAGCGGCTACGAGCAGTACTTC
TRBJ2-1,once,.,TRBV12-3/TRBV12-4,13,CASSLRGDNEQFF,TGTGCCAGCAGTTTAAGGGGGGACAATGAGCAGTTCTTC
TRBJ1-1,.,.,TRBV5-6,17,CASSPTGIREGGTEAFF,TGTGCCAGCAGCCCTACCGGGATCAGGGAAGGAGGTACTGAAGCTTTCTTT
TRBJ2-7,.,.,TRBV6-2/TRBV6-3,15,CASSPSSISSYEQYF,TGTGCCAGCAGTCCATCCTCTATCAGCTCCTACGAGCAGTACTTC
TRBJ1-2,.,.,TRBV11-2,13,CASSLGGDYGYTF,TGTGCCAGCAGCCTTGGCGGAGACTATGGCTACACCTTC
TRBJ1-1,few,.,TRBV5-1,19,CASSDGRGLGISMNTEAFF,TGCGCCAGCAGCGATGGTAGGGGCCTTGGGATTAGTATGAACACTGAAGCTTTCTTT
TRBJ2-2,.,.,TRBV2,13,CASSRDPTGELFF,TGTGCCAGCAGTCGCGACCCGACCGGGGAGCTGTTTTTT
TRBJ2-1,.,TRBD2,TRBV5-1,16,CASSLVGGSSYNEQFF,TGCGCCAGCAGCTTGGTCGGCGGGAGCTCCTACAATGAGCAGTTCTTC
TRBJ2-7,.,.,TRBV5-1,15,CASSFNWGGGYEQYF,TGCGCCAGCAGCTTCAACTGGGGAGGGGGCTACGAGCAGTACTTC
TRBJ2-7,.,TRBD2,TRBV5-4,15,CASSFRLAGSYEQYF,TGTGCCAGCAGCTTCCGACTAGCGGGATCGTACGAGCAGTACTTC